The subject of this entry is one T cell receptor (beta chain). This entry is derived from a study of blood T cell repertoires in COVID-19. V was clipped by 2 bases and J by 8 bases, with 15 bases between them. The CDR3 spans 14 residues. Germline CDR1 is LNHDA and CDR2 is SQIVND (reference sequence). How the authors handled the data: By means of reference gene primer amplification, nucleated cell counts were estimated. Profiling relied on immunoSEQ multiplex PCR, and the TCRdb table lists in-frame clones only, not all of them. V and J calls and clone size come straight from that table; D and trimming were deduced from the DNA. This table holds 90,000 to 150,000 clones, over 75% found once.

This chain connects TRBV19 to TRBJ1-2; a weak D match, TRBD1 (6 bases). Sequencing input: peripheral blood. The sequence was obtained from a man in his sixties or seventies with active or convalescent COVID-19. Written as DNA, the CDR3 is TGTGCCAGTAGTATAATTCCGGACAGCGCCGGCTACACCTTC. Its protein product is CASSIIPDSAGYTF.